Shown below are 18 T cell receptor beta chains from a single sample sequenced in a study of human T cells and chemical hapten exposure. Sample time point: patch test 1, 2 weeks after DPC sensitization. Specified treatment: therapeutic diphenylcyclopropenone sensitization with weekly scalp DPC. TCRdb itself ran the RACE reads through MiXCR, one entry per CDR3 protein. The sample shows some 340,000 distinct CDR3 sequences, around 7% of them seen only once. The specimen comprised whole blood, sampled in connection with sensitization to the hapten diphenylcyclopropenone (DPC). These receptor sequences come from a woman under 30 with alopecia areata. Some clones in this sample may be carry-over from other donors' samples.

This clonotype was recorded a few times. One end of the junction is discordant with germline, which a read error may explain. V is TRBV6-5 and J is TRBJ1-6; D unclear. The CDR3 has 13 amino acids. Germline V lookup: CDR1 MNHEY, CDR2 SVGAGI. The CDR3 DNA reads TGTGCCAGCAGTTACTCGCCCGATTCCCCCCTCCACTTT. This translates into CASSYSPDSPLHF.

The chain couples TRBV24-1 to TRBJ2-1, with 8 nucleotides matching TRBD2. V trimming: 5 bases; J trimming: 7 bases; junction bases outside the gene matches: 6. Germline V CDR1 and CDR2: KGHDR, SFDVKD. This CDR3 has 14 amino acids. The CDR3 spells CATSGGGLRNEQFF. CDR3 coding DNA: TGTGCCACCAGTGGCGGGGGGTTGAGGAATGAGCAGTTCTTC.

This clonotype occurred a few times. The chain uses TRBV3-1 and TRBJ2-3; D may correspond to TRBD1 or TRBD2 (5 bases each). This CDR3 region has 15 residues. Germline CDR1 and CDR2: LGHDT and YNNKEL (reference sequence). The ends were cut back, 3 bases at V and 1 base at J, with 11 bases in the middle. CDR3 nucleotides: TGTGCCAGCAGCCACATGAGGGGTGGCACAGATACGCAGTATTTT. Translated: CASSHMRGGTDTQYF.

The chain recombines TRBV24-1 with TRBJ2-1; D remains unclear. Germline CDR1 reads KGHDR; CDR2 reads SFDVKD. The ends were cut back, 7 bases at V and 2 bases at J, with 11 bases in the middle. The length of the CDR3 is 14 residues. CDR3 in DNA: TGTGCCACCAGAGCCGGGCCTACCTACAATGAGCAGTTCTTC. It specifies CATRAGPTYNEQFF.

In this sample, this clonotype turned up many times. V is TRBV4-2 and J is TRBJ1-4; 8 bases agree with TRBD1. CDR1 and CDR2 from the germline V gene are LGHNA and YNFKEQ. This CDR3 has 14 amino acids. After removal of 4 bases from V and 7 bases from J, the junction contained 5 bases not matched to a gene. CDR3: CASSLRTGTEKLFF. The DNA for the CDR3 is TGTGCCAGCAGCCTAAGGACAGGGACTGAAAAACTGTTTTTT.

This clonotype was seen a few times. The rearrangement uses TRBV10-3 and TRBJ1-1; D is ambiguous. The CDR3 contains 13 residues. V was pared by 3 bases and J by 2 bases, with 7 bases between. The V gene's germline CDR1 is ENHRY and CDR2 SYGVKD. CDR3 loop: CAISERSNTEAFF. For the CDR3, the DNA is TGTGCCATCAGTGAACGGAGCAACACTGAAGCTTTCTTT.

This clonotype was seen at least ten times. This chain links TRBV20-1 with TRBJ2-5; 10 nucleotides agree with TRBD2. CDR3 size: 16 residues. The trim removed 1 base at V and 1 base at J, leaving 6 bases unmatched. Germline assignment: CDR1 DFQATT and CDR2 SNEGSKA (reference sequence). The CDR3 sequence is CSARGPTSGVQETQYF. CDR3 sequence (DNA): TGCAGTGCTAGAGGGCCTACTAGCGGGGTCCAAGAGACCCAGTACTTC.

The chain uses TRBV20-1 and TRBJ2-5; D remains unclear. The ends were cut back, 2 bases at V and 4 bases at J, with 14 bases in the middle. The germline V gene encodes CDR1 DFQATT and CDR2 SNEGSKA (reference sequence). This CDR3 has 14 residues. The CDR3 DNA sequence: TGCAGTGCTAGAAGGTTGTTGGTACTAGAGACCCAGTACTTC. Translated, it gives CSARRLLVLETQYF.

The CDR3 bases are TGTGCCAGCAGCTCGTATGGGCTAGGGAATGAGCAGTTCTTC. This sequence encodes CASSSYGLGNEQFF. The V call is TRBV6-5, the J call TRBJ2-1, with D hard to call. CDR3 length: 14 residues. V was shortened by 6 bases and J by 7 bases, with 16 bases between the two germline ends. Per the germline V gene, CDR1 is MNHEY and CDR2 is SVGAGI.

This clonotype was seen a few times. The chain couples TRBV6-7 to TRBJ1-5; D is unresolved. TRBV6-7 is reported as an ORF; its role is uncertain. This CDR3 has 11 residues. Here the CDR3 reads CARGREQPQHF. CDR3 sequence (DNA): TGTGCGCGCGGGAGGGAGCAGCCCCAGCATTTT.

In its sample, this clonotype was seen many times. V is TRBV6-5 and J is TRBJ1-2, with unresolved D. V lost 6 bases and J 3 bases, leaving 14 bases between the germline ends. The CDR3 extends over 14 amino acids. CDR1 is MNHEY and CDR2 is SVGAGI in the germline V gene. CDR3 nucleotides: TGTGCCAGCAGCTCAGGACCCTCTGACTATGGCTACACCTTC. Protein product: CASSSGPSDYGYTF.

The chain couples TRBV9 to TRBJ1-1; D ambiguous. This CDR3 comprises 14 residues. V lost 1 base to trimming and J lost 5 bases, with 12 bases between them. Germline-derived CDR1 and CDR2 are SGDLS and YYNGEE. The CDR3 protein is CASSVQELGTEAFF. For the CDR3, the DNA is TGTGCCAGCAGCGTACAGGAGCTAGGTACTGAAGCTTTCTTT.

In its sample, this clonotype was seen a few times. The junction shows a germline mismatch at one end, possibly a read error. The V gene is TRBV14, the J gene TRBJ1-2; D gene ambiguous. Germline V gives CDR1 SGHDN, CDR2 FVKESK. This CDR3 spans 13 amino acids. CDR3 loop: CASSQDLFVAFSF. CDR3 DNA sequence: TGTGCCAGCAGCCAAGATTTGTTCGTAGCCTTTTCATTC.

V is TRBV7-9 and J is TRBJ1-3; D remains unclear. The V and J ends lost 5 bases and 2 bases respectively, with 13 bases between them. The CDR3 length is 15 residues. Germline V gene lookup returns CDR1 SEHNR and CDR2 FQNEAQ (reference sequence). The CDR3 spells CASSLLSAPGNTIYF. The DNA for the CDR3 is TGTGCCAGCAGCCTTCTATCAGCACCTGGAAACACCATATATTTT.

The chain employs TRBV7-2 and TRBJ1-1; D is unclear. The V gene's germline CDR1 is SGHTA and CDR2 FQGNSA. The CDR3 contains 14 residues. Trimming stripped 3 bases from V and 1 base from J, with 9 bases between. The CDR3: CASSFLSRNTEAFF. CDR3 nucleotide sequence: TGTGCCAGCAGCTTTCTCTCGAGGAACACTGAAGCTTTCTTT.

This clonotype was seen a few times. V gene TRBV5-1 combines with J gene TRBJ2-5; tentatively, D is TRBD1 (5 bases). The CDR3 is 13 residues long. Trimming removed 1 base from V and 3 bases from J, with 7 bases in between. The V gene's germline CDR1 is SGHRS and CDR2 YFSETQ. The CDR3 coding sequence is TGCGCCAGCAGCTTGTCCAGGGAAGAGACCCAGTACTTC. This sequence encodes CASSLSREETQYF. Full variable domain (outside the CDR3, taken from reference TRBV5-1 and TRBJ2-5): KAGVTQTPRYLIKTRGQQVTLSCSPISGHRSVSWYQQTPGQGLQFLFEYFSETQRNKGNFPGRFSGRQFSNSRSEMNVSTLELGDSALYLCASSLSREETQYFGPGTRLLVL.

Concerning this clonotype: A single base separates this from a much larger clone, so it may be a read error. The chain couples TRBV20-1 to TRBJ2-5, with 12 bases lining up with TRBD2. CDR1 is DFQATT, CDR2 SNEGSKA, per germline (reference sequence). The CDR3 contains 15 residues. Trimming removed 5 bases from V and 0 bases from J; junction bases left unmatched: 4. CDR3 coding DNA: TGCAGTGCTTCTAGCGGGGGGGCCCACCAAGAGACCCAGTACTTC. It translates to CSASSGGAHQETQYF.

The gene calls are TRBV29-1 and TRBJ1-2; the match to TRBD1 covers 8 bases. This CDR3 contains 11 residues. The J segment lost 6 bases and the V segment lost 6 bases, leaving 3 bases of the junction unmatched. Germline CDR1 and CDR2: SQVTM and ANQGSEA. CDR3 in amino acids: CSVGTGDGYTF. The CDR3 DNA follows: TGCAGCGTGGGGACAGGCGATGGCTACACCTTC.